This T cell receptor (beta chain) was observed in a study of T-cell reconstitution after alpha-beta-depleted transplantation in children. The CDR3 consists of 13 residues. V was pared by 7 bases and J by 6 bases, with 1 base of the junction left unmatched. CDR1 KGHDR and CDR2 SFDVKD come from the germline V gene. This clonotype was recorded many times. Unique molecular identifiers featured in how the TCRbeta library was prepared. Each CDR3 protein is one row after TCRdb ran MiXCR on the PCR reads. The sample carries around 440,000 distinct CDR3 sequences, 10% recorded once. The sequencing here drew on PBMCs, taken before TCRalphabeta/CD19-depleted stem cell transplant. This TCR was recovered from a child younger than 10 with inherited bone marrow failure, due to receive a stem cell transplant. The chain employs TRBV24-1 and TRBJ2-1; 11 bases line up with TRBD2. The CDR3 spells CATRGLAGNEQFF. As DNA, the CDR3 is TGTGCCACCAGAGGACTAGCGGGCAATGAGCAGTTCTTC.